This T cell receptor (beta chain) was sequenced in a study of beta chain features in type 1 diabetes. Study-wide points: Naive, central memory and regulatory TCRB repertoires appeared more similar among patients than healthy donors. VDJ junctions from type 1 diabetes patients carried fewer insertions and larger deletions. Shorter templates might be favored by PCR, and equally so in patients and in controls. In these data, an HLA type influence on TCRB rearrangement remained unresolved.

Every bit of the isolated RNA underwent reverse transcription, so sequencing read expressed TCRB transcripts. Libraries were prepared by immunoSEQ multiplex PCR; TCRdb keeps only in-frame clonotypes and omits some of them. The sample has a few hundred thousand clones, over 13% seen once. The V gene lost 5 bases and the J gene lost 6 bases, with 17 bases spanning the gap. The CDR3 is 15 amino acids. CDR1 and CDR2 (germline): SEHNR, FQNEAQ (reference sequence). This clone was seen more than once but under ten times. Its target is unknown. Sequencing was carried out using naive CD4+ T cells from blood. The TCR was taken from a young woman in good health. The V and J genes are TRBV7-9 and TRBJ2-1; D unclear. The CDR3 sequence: CASSPHSIGPNEQFF. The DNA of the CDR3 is TGTGCCAGCAGCCCCCACTCAATCGGTCCCAATGAGCAGTTCTTC. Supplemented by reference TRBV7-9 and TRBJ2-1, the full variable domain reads DTGVSQNPRHKITKRGQNVTFRCDPISEHNRLYWYRQTLGQGPEFLTYFQNEAQLEKSRLLSDRFSAERPKGSFSTLEIQRTEQGDSAMYLCASSPHSIGPNEQFFGPGTRLTVL.